This T cell receptor beta chain was identified in a study of T cell changes during pregnancy in multiple sclerosis. Using immunoSEQ multiplex PCR, the repertoire was profiled, and TCRdb retains in-frame clones only, with some absent. The sample shows about 41,000 clones, about 92% of them seen only once. V was cut by 0 bases and J by 1 base, with 9 bases left in between. The germline V gene has CDR1 LGHNA and CDR2 YNFKEQ. The CDR3 has 15 amino acids. The chain joins TRBV4-2 to TRBJ2-5, with a possible D match to TRBD1 (5 bases). The receptor's source is a female donor with multiple sclerosis, enrolled in a pregnancy study. Sequencing was performed on CD8+ T cells from peripheral blood mononuclear cells, taken in the first trimester of pregnancy. The CDR3 bases are TGTGCCAGCAGCCAAGAAGTAGACAGCCAAGAGACCCAGTACTTC. It specifies CASSQEVDSQETQYF.